The 25 T cell receptor beta chains given below trace back to one sample, sequenced in a study of blood T cell repertoires in COVID-19. Repertoires were generated with immunoSEQ multiplex PCR, while TCRdb's copy carries only in-frame clones and drops some. Of under 150,000 clones in the sample, about 84% were seen once. The sequenced sample consisted of peripheral blood. These receptors were taken from a man aged 50 to 59 with acute or convalescent COVID-19.

The rearrangement uses TRBV4-1 and TRBJ1-1; D might be TRBD1 (5 bases). The CDR3 extends over 15 amino acids. Germline V lookup: CDR1 MGHRA, CDR2 YSYEKL. With 1 base removed from V and 1 base from J, the gap between germline ends came to 10 bases. CDR3 coding DNA: TGCGCCAGCAGCCAAGCCAGGGTAACGAACACTGAAGCTTTCTTT. Amino acid sequence: CASSQARVTNTEAFF.

CDR3 sequence reads: CASRPDRGSNQPQHF. For the CDR3, the DNA is TGCGCCAGCAGACCCGACAGGGGTAGCAATCAGCCCCAGCATTTT. The gene calls are TRBV10-2 and TRBJ1-5; 8 bases line up with TRBD1. Germline-derived CDR1 and CDR2 are WSHSY and SAAADI. This CDR3 region has 15 residues. Trimming removed 6 bases from V and 0 bases from J; junction bases left unmatched: 4.

The chain couples TRBV10-3 to TRBJ1-6; D is unresolved. CDR3 size: 13 residues. The ends were cut back, 0 bases at V and 7 bases at J, with 4 bases in the middle. Germline assignment: CDR1 ENHRY and CDR2 SYGVKD. As DNA, the CDR3 is TGTGCCATCAGTGAGTCGAGAAATTCACCCCTCCACTTT. Translation: CAISESRNSPLHF.

For the CDR3, the DNA is TGTGCCAGCAGCTTAGCGCTGACGACTAGGGCTAATGAAAAACTGTTTTTT. It yields the protein CASSLALTTRANEKLFF. This chain joins TRBV7-9 and TRBJ1-4, with unresolved D. The V gene's germline CDR1 is SEHNR and CDR2 FQNEAQ (reference sequence). V lost 0 bases to trimming and J lost 3 bases, with 14 bases between them. The CDR3 has 17 amino acids.

The chain couples TRBV19 to TRBJ1-1; D is unresolved. Trimming took off 7 bases at V and 0 bases at J, with 15 bases between the two ends. CDR1 LNHDA and CDR2 SQIVND come from the germline V gene (reference sequence). The CDR3 is made up of 15 amino acids. The CDR3 protein is CASTNGVQMNTEAFF. The CDR3 nucleotides are TGTGCCAGTACCAACGGGGTACAGATGAACACTGAAGCTTTCTTT.

This chain connects TRBV7-3 to TRBJ2-3; TRBD2 matches at 9 bases. The germline CDR1 and CDR2 sequences are SGHTA and FQGTGA. The CDR3 has 15 residues. V shed 2 bases and J 5 bases; nucleotides not matched to a gene: 5. The CDR3 loop is CASSLAGGHGDTQYF. CDR3 nucleotide sequence: TGTGCCAGCAGCTTAGCGGGGGGGCACGGAGATACGCAGTATTTT.

The CDR3 protein is CASSHRRADRFYSGANVLTF. CDR3 bases: TGCGCCAGCAGCCATCGCCGGGCGGACAGGTTTTACTCTGGGGCCAACGTCCTGACTTTC. J is TRBJ2-6 and V is TRBV5-1; 7 bases are a match to TRBD1. J was trimmed by 0 bases and V by 4 bases; bases with no gene match: 16. The CDR3 covers 20 residues. CDR1 is SGHRS, CDR2 YFSETQ, per germline.

The rearrangement joins TRBV6-1 to TRBJ1-6; 7 nucleotides align to TRBD1. V shed 3 bases, J shed 10 bases, and the junction held 9 bases outside the gene matches. From germline, CDR1 is MNHNS and CDR2 SASEGT. This CDR3 has 15 amino acids. DNA for the CDR3: TGTGCCAGCAGTGAGTCAGGGGCGGACAGGTCACCCCTCCACTTT. It encodes CASSESGADRSPLHF.

The chain combines TRBV21-1 with TRBJ2-2; the DNA was not compared with TRBD1, the D call given in the table. TRBV21-1 is a known pseudogene. CDR3 length equals 15 residues. This CDR3 reads CASSRNDTNTGELFF. CDR3 nucleotides: TGTGCCAGCAGCAGAAACGACACGAACACCGGGGAGCTGTTTTTT.

The chain carries TRBV19 and TRBJ2-3; 10 bases align to TRBD2. The junction had 7 bases not matched to a gene; V was cut back by 4 bases and J by 6 bases. CDR1 is LNHDA, CDR2 SQIVND, per germline (reference sequence). The CDR3 runs 15 residues. CDR3 sequence: CASSTSGGAYDTQYF. The CDR3 nucleotides are TGTGCCAGTAGTACCAGCGGGGGGGCGTACGATACGCAGTATTTT.

V gene TRBV10-3 combines with J gene TRBJ1-3, with D uncertain. V lost 0 bases to trimming and J lost 4 bases, with 13 bases between them. From germline, CDR1 is ENHRY and CDR2 SYGVKD. This CDR3 spans 16 amino acids. The CDR3 nucleotides are TGTGCCATCAGTGAGTCGCTTAGCCCCCTCGGAAACACCATATATTTT. Protein: CAISESLSPLGNTIYF.

This clone turned up a few times. The chain couples TRBV9 to TRBJ1-2, with 7 bases that match TRBD1. The CDR3 extends over 14 amino acids. Trimming cost V 6 bases and J 0 bases; bases outside gene matches: 5. The V gene's germline CDR1 is SGDLS and CDR2 YYNGEE. The CDR3 reads CASNEGTANYGYTF. CDR3 nucleotides: TGTGCCAGCAACGAAGGGACAGCTAACTATGGCTACACCTTC.

This chain links TRBV3-1 (or the pseudogene TRBV3-2) with TRBJ1-6; unclear D gene. The germline CDR1 and CDR2 sequences are LGHDT and YNNKEL (reference sequence). This CDR3 contains 16 residues. Trimming shortened V by 0 bases and J by 7 bases, and 13 bases separated the two germline ends. The CDR3 nucleotides read TGTGCCAGCAGCCAAGATCCCGCGATACGGAATTCACCCCTCCACTTT. Protein product: CASSQDPAIRNSPLHF.

V is TRBV28 and J is TRBJ2-7, with TRBD1 identical over 9 bases. Germline V gene data show CDR1 as MDHEN and CDR2 as SYDVKM. With 6 bases clipped from V and 6 bases from J, the junction kept 6 bases outside the gene matches. This CDR3 is built from 13 residues. The CDR3: CASRSGQGGEQYF. The CDR3 DNA reads TGTGCCAGCAGGTCGGGACAGGGCGGCGAGCAGTACTTC.

V gene TRBV7-6 combines with J gene TRBJ2-7, with TRBD2 identical over 7 bases. CDR3 length: 15 amino acids. Germline lookup yields CDR1 SGHVS and CDR2 FNYEAQ. V lost 1 base and J lost 5; bases outside the gene matches: 8. DNA of the CDR3: TGTGCCAGCAGCTTAGTGGGGGGGGTACGGCACGAGCAGTACTTC. Its translation: CASSLVGGVRHEQYF.

In the case of this clone: This sample includes further DNA sequences coding for the same CDR3. V is TRBV24-1 and J is TRBJ1-1, with 8 bases matching TRBD1. This CDR3 region has 15 residues. CDR1 KGHDR and CDR2 SFDVKD come from the germline V gene. J gave up 2 bases and V 4 bases, and 5 bases lay outside the gene matches. In nucleotides, the CDR3 is TGTGCCACCAGTGAGTCTACAGGGGGTAACACTGAAGCTTTCTTT. This codes for CATSESTGGNTEAFF.

The chain combines TRBV10-2 with TRBJ2-7; 8 nucleotides agree with TRBD1. Looked up from germline, CDR1 is WSHSY and CDR2 is SAAADI. The CDR3 extends over 13 amino acids. The V gene end was trimmed by 6 bases and the J gene end by 7 bases; junction bases not matched to a gene: 8. Here the CDR3 reads CASRPNRGWEQYV. As DNA, the CDR3 is TGCGCCAGCAGACCCAACAGGGGGTGGGAGCAGTACGTC.

This clone was detected only once. The chain combines TRBV11-2 with TRBJ1-3; perhaps TRBD1 as D (6 bases). This CDR3 comprises 14 residues. V lost 4 bases to trimming and J lost 7 bases, with 14 bases between them. Looked up from germline, CDR1 is SGHAT and CDR2 is FQNNGV. The CDR3 is CASSSGDGGNTIYF. The CDR3 region has the DNA TGTGCCAGCAGCTCAGGGGACGGCGGGAACACCATATATTTT.

V gene TRBV19 combines with J gene TRBJ2-2, with 12 bases aligning to TRBD2. Germline V gene lookup returns CDR1 LNHDA and CDR2 SQIVND (reference sequence). J was trimmed by 1 base and V by 2 bases; bases with no gene match: 5. The CDR3 has 18 residues. The CDR3 spells CASSITSGGLLNTGELFF. CDR3 DNA: TGTGCCAGTAGTATAACTAGCGGGGGGCTCCTGAACACCGGGGAGCTGTTTTTT. The variable domain in full, completed from reference TRBV19 and TRBJ2-2, reads DGGITQSPKYLFRKEGQNVTLSCEQNLNHDAMYWYRQDPGQGLRLIYYSQIVNDFQKGDIAEGYSVSREKKESFPLTVTSAQKNPTAFYLCASSITSGGLLNTGELFFGEGSRLTVL.

The CDR3 region has the DNA TGTGCCATCGGGACTAGCCCCACCATTGGCCAGTACTTC. Amino acid sequence: CAIGTSPTIGQYF. The rearrangement links TRBV10-3 to TRBJ2-5, with 9 bases that match TRBD2. V gave up 8 bases and J gave up 10 bases; unmatched junction bases: 11. This CDR3 region has 13 residues. CDR1 and CDR2 (germline): ENHRY, SYGVKD.

CDR3: CASSQDRQGVPNEQFF. Written as DNA, the CDR3 is TGTGCCAGCAGCCAAGATCGTCAGGGGGTCCCCAATGAGCAGTTCTTC. The chain has TRBV3-1 (or the pseudogene TRBV3-2) and TRBJ2-1, with TRBD1 matching 7 bases. Germline lookup yields CDR1 LGHDT and CDR2 YNNKEL (reference sequence). The length of the CDR3 is 16 residues. With 0 bases clipped from V and 6 bases from J, the junction kept 8 bases outside the gene matches.

This clone was observed a handful of times. V is TRBV4-1 and J is TRBJ2-6; TRBD1 matches 7 bases. The trim removed 2 bases at V and 0 bases at J, leaving 7 bases unmatched. The CDR3 is 18 residues long. Germline values: CDR1 MGHRA, CDR2 YSYEKL. The CDR3 here is CASSQRPGQSSGANVLTF. CDR3 coding DNA: TGCGCCAGCAGCCAACGGCCGGGACAGAGCTCTGGGGCCAACGTCCTGACTTTC.

This sequence joins TRBV30 and TRBJ1-1; D uncertain. This CDR3 region has 14 residues. The germline V gene encodes CDR1 GTSNPN and CDR2 SVGIG (reference sequence). The V and J ends lost 8 bases and 5 bases respectively, with 21 bases between them. The CDR3 coding sequence is TGTGCCGGAGAACTGACGGGGAGTGTAACTGAAGCTTTCTTT. Translating gives CAGELTGSVTEAFF.

The rearrangement links TRBV7-7 to TRBJ2-5, with D possibly matching TRBD2 (7 bases). The germline V gene has CDR1 SSHAT and CDR2 FNYEAQ (reference sequence). V was shortened by 1 base and J by 5 bases, with 20 bases between the two germline ends. CDR3 size: 17 residues. CDR3 residues: CASSLGAVRGAMETQYF. The CDR3 region has the DNA TGTGCCAGCAGCTTAGGGGCGGTCCGGGGGGCCATGGAGACCCAGTACTTC.

The chain employs TRBV10-2 and TRBJ1-4, with D possibly matching TRBD1 (6 bases). The V end lost 8 bases, the J end lost 8 bases, and 15 bases lay between the germline ends. Germline V gives CDR1 WSHSY, CDR2 SAAADI. The CDR3 runs to 13 residues. The CDR3 spells CASRRGAEEKLFF. The CDR3 DNA reads TGCGCCAGCCGACGGGGGGCTGAAGAAAAACTGTTTTTT.